A single sample is the source of the 24 T cell receptor beta chains below, sequenced in a study of prognosis after radiotherapy for stage I lung cancer. Genomic DNA was subjected to two-round multiplex PCR for amplification of TCR beta CDR3. Individual primers that were specific to each TRBV and TRBJ gene served in first-round PCR. TCRdb redid the calling of the multiplex PCR reads with MiXCR, one entry per CDR3 protein. This table holds about 36,000 distinct CDR3 sequences, approximately 36% found once. Here the sequenced sample was PBMCs, taken before or after stereotactic body radiation therapy (not recorded which). Every receptor here comes from a donor at least 50 years old with non-small cell lung cancer.

On this clonotype itself: Being one base from a much bigger clone, this may be a read error. J is TRBJ2-4 and V is TRBV6-9; perhaps D is TRBD1 or TRBD2 (6 bases each). CDR1 and CDR2 (germline): MNHGY, SVAAGI. This CDR3 is built from 17 residues. CDR3 region: CASSYYLGQLAKNIHYF. CDR3 nucleotide sequence: TGTGCCAGCAGTTATTATCTGGGACAACTAGCCAAAAACATTCATTACTTC.

To note about this clonotype: It is likely a read error: a sequence one base away is far more abundant. The V gene is TRBV11-2, the J gene TRBJ2-1; 9 nucleotides line up with TRBD1. The CDR3 spans 15 residues. V shed 3 bases, J shed 3 bases, and the junction held 3 bases outside the gene matches. The germline CDR1 and CDR2 sequences are SGHAT and FQNNGV. DNA for the CDR3: TGTGCCAGCAGCTTGGGACAGGGTGGCTACAATGAGCAGTTCTTC. It encodes CASSLGQGGYNEQFF.

This clonotype was seen at least ten times. The chain recombines TRBV6-1 with TRBJ2-3, with D possibly called TRBD1 or TRBD2 (5 bases each). The CDR3 loop spans 15 amino acids. Germline CDR1 MNHNS, CDR2 SASEGT. The germline V and J ends were trimmed by 6 bases and 7 bases, with 20 bases remaining between them. CDR3 nucleotide sequence: TGTGCCAGCAGCTTTGCCAGGGACGACACGCATACGCAGTATTTT. It yields the protein CASSFARDDTHTQYF.

The table lists this clonotype with a count of one. This chain links TRBV6-2 or TRBV6-3 with TRBJ2-1; TRBD1 agrees at 9 bases. Germline CDR1 MNHEY, CDR2 SVGEGT. The CDR3 is 15 residues long. V lost 6 bases, J lost 3 bases, and 6 bases stayed unmatched. The CDR3 nucleotides read TGTGCCAGCAGGCTAGGGACAGGGTTCTACAATGAGCAGTTCTTC. It is translated as CASRLGTGFYNEQFF.

There are many counts of this clonotype. The V gene is TRBV20-1, the J gene TRBJ2-3; no clear D. From germline, CDR1 is DFQATT and CDR2 SNEGSKA (reference sequence). The V end was cut by 3 bases, the J end by 1 base, with 14 bases between. This CDR3 comprises 15 residues. This chain's CDR3 is CSARSAKRGTDTQYF. DNA for the CDR3: TGCAGTGCTAGGTCCGCGAAGCGAGGCACAGATACGCAGTATTTT.

The chain joins TRBV3-1 to TRBJ2-3; D is unclear. V lost 5 bases and J lost 2, with 11 bases in between. Germline assignment: CDR1 LGHDT and CDR2 YNNKEL (reference sequence). The CDR3 covers 14 residues. CDR3 coding DNA: TGTGCCAGCAGCTTTACTTCTTACACAGATACGCAGTATTTT. This translates into CASSFTSYTDTQYF.

This clonotype was seen repeatedly, ten times or more. The chain joins TRBV27 to TRBJ1-2, with D unclear. Trimming removed 10 bases at V and 4 bases at J, with 10 bases between. The CDR3 extends over 11 amino acids. CDR1 is MNHEY, CDR2 SMNVEV, per germline (reference sequence). CDR3 in DNA: TGTGCCACCGCCTCGGGCTATGGCTACACCTTC. It is translated as CATASGYGYTF.

This clonotype was picked up many times. This chain connects TRBV10-3 to TRBJ2-5; TRBD1 matches at 7 bases. This CDR3 spans 13 amino acids. Per germline, CDR1 ENHRY and CDR2 SYGVKD. V lost 4 bases to trimming and J lost 7 bases; unmatched junction nucleotides: 6. The CDR3 DNA is TGTGCCATCAGTGGGGACAGCTGGGGGACCCAGTACTTC. This codes for CAISGDSWGTQYF.

In this sample, this clonotype turned up many times. The chain links TRBV3-1 to TRBJ1-4; TRBD1 is a possible D gene (5 bases). Germline CDR1 LGHDT, CDR2 YNNKEL (reference sequence). The CDR3 contains 13 residues. The germline V and J ends were trimmed by 1 base and 12 bases, with 12 bases remaining between them. The CDR3 region is CASSQAGGWQLFF. The CDR3 DNA reads TGTGCCAGCAGCCAAGCGGGGGGGTGGCAACTGTTTTTT.

Comment on this clonotype: A read error is possible here, since a much larger clone lies one base away. V gene TRBV6-2 or TRBV6-3 combines with J gene TRBJ1-6; D is ambiguous. CDR3 length equals 16 residues. Germline V gene data show CDR1 as MNHEY and CDR2 as SVGEGT. This CDR3 reads CASSYPPQVANSPFHF. The CDR3 bases are TGTGCCAGCAGCTACCCTCCCCAGGTGGCTAATTCACCCTTCCACTTT.

The genes are TRBV6-1 and TRBJ2-2; D ambiguous. Germline CDR1 and CDR2: MNHNS and SASEGT. Deletions cut 2 bases from V and 4 bases from J, with 5 bases between. This CDR3 comprises 13 residues. CDR3 DNA sequence: TGTGCCAGCAGTGAAACGTTCACCGGGGAGCTGTTTTTT. This gives the protein CASSETFTGELFF.

Many counts were recorded for this clonotype. The gene calls are TRBV28 and TRBJ1-4, with 9 nucleotides matching TRBD1. The trim removed 6 bases at V and 7 bases at J, leaving 9 bases unmatched. The germline gives CDR1 MDHEN, CDR2 SYDVKM. The CDR3 is 15 residues long. In DNA form, the CDR3 reads TGTGCCAGCAGCCAGACAGGGGGGCCGCGTGAAAAACTGTTTTTT. Its protein is CASSQTGGPREKLFF.

This clonotype was detected ten times or more. This sequence joins TRBV20-1 and TRBJ2-7, with 7 positions matching TRBD1. The CDR3 runs to 19 residues. After removal of 3 bases from V and 3 bases from J, the junction contained 23 bases not matched to a gene. Per germline, CDR1 DFQATT and CDR2 SNEGSKA (reference sequence). As DNA, the CDR3 is TGCAGTGCTAGTCGACCCAATTTTACATCGGGCAGGGGGTTCTACGAGCAGTACTTC. Protein: CSASRPNFTSGRGFYEQYF.

By share of the sample, this clonotype is medium-sized. The gene calls are TRBV24-1 and TRBJ2-1, with 11 positions matching TRBD1. Germline V gives CDR1 KGHDR, CDR2 SFDVKD. The CDR3 runs 15 residues. V lost 9 bases to trimming and J lost 4 bases; unmatched junction nucleotides: 7. This chain's CDR3 is CATGGTGGIYNEQFF. The DNA for the CDR3 is TGTGCCACCGGGGGGACAGGGGGGATTTACAATGAGCAGTTCTTC.

In the case of this clonotype: One junction end disagrees with the germline gene, perhaps due to a read error. V gene TRBV28 combines with J gene TRBJ1-1; 8 bases are a match to TRBD1. Germline V lookup: CDR1 MDHEN, CDR2 SYDVKM. The CDR3 runs to 14 residues. The CDR3 DNA reads as TGTGCCAGAAGTCATCAGGGGGCTAGGACTGAAGATTTCTTT. Translating gives CARSHQGARTEDFF.

Many counts were recorded for this clonotype. The V and J genes are TRBV6-2 or TRBV6-3 and TRBJ2-7, with D perhaps TRBD1 (7 bases). Germline V gene sequence: CDR1 MNHEY, CDR2 SVGEGT. V dropped 5 bases and J dropped 5 bases, with 25 bases sitting between them. The CDR3 has 17 residues. CDR3 DNA sequence: TGTGCCAGCAGTGAAGCCATCTCCAGGGGGGTACCGGACGAGCAGTACTTC. Translated, it gives CASSEAISRGVPDEQYF.

With respect to this clonotype: One junction end does not reproduce the germline sequence, and a read error may be involved. The chain links TRBV27 to TRBJ1-2, with TRBD1 matching 7 bases. Per the germline V gene, CDR1 is MNHEY and CDR2 is SMNVEV (reference sequence). CDR3 length equals 15 residues. CDR3 in DNA: TGTGCCAGCAGTTGGACAGGTCTCCAGGGCTATGGCTACATCTTC. It is translated as CASSWTGLQGYGYIF.

This clonotype was seen ten or more times. J is TRBJ1-6 and V is TRBV20-1; D remains unclear. Trimming left V 6 bases short and J 6 bases short, with 9 bases between. The CDR3 extends over 12 amino acids. Germline V CDR1 and CDR2: DFQATT, SNEGSKA (reference sequence). CDR3 sequence (DNA): TGCAGTGCGAGCTCAAGTAATTCACCCCTCCACTTT. It translates to CSASSSNSPLHF.

This clonotype was picked up many times. The V call is TRBV28, the J call TRBJ2-7, with TRBD1 matching over 8 bases. Germline CDR1 and CDR2: MDHEN and SYDVKM. With V trimmed by 4 bases and J by 6 bases, 5 bases remained unmatched. This CDR3 region has 13 residues. CDR3: CASSSGQGSEQYF. Here the CDR3 DNA reads TGTGCCAGCAGTTCCGGACAGGGTAGCGAGCAGTACTTC.

Concerning this clonotype itself: This could be a read error, since a much larger clone is one nucleotide away. This rearrangement joins TRBV28 to TRBJ1-4, with 7 bases lining up with TRBD1. The CDR3 totals 15 residues. The germline gives CDR1 MDHEN, CDR2 SYDVKM. The CDR3 loop is CASSRTGATNEKLSF. CDR3 in DNA: TGTGCCAGCAGTCGTACAGGGGCAACTAATGAAAAACTGTCTTTT.

This clonotype was counted many times. The chain carries TRBV24-1 and TRBJ1-2; the D gene is possibly TRBD1 (5 bases). This CDR3 region has 16 residues. The germline gives CDR1 KGHDR, CDR2 SFDVKD. V was trimmed by 2 bases and J by 1 base, leaving 13 bases between them. The CDR3, as DNA: TGTGCCACCAGTGATTCCCCGGGGACGGGTAACTATGGCTACACCTTC. The encoded protein is CATSDSPGTGNYGYTF.

The chain combines TRBV12-3 or TRBV12-4 with TRBJ1-3; D may be TRBD1 (5 bases). V lost 5 bases and J lost 1, with 9 bases in between. The CDR3 spans 14 residues. CDR3 sequence: CASSAGHSGNTIYF. CDR3 bases: TGTGCCAGCAGTGCCGGACATTCTGGAAACACCATATATTTT.

This chain joins TRBV27 and TRBJ2-5, with D maybe TRBD1 (7 bases). From germline, CDR1 is MNHEY and CDR2 SMNVEV (reference sequence). V was trimmed by 4 bases and J by 8 bases, leaving 23 bases between them. CDR3 size: 16 residues. The CDR3 bases are TGTGCCAGCAGTTCCGCCGCGGGACAGTCGAGGGATACCCAGTACTTC. Translating gives CASSSAAGQSRDTQYF.

The chain employs TRBV6-1 and TRBJ2-7; 7 positions match TRBD2. From germline, CDR1 is MNHNS and CDR2 SASEGT. The ends lost 7 bases at V and 7 bases at J; junction bases unmatched: 19. The CDR3 is 16 amino acids. CDR3 nucleotides: TGTGCCAGCATTCCCCTTGGGGAGGGGTCAGTGTGGGAGCAGTACTTC. It yields the protein CASIPLGEGSVWEQYF.